The next 6 T cell receptor beta chains were all read from a single sample in a study of CD8 T cells in ankylosing spondylitis (TCRdb year 2017). The library was obtained by 5' RACE. The instrument was an Illumina HiSeq 2500. The public reads were reanalyzed by TCRdb: fastp trimming at Q25, MiXCR alignment, in-frame beta chains only. Each entry merges the rows of one CDR3 protein and shows their most common DNA and genes. The sample table shows 250,000 to 300,000 distinct CDR3 sequences, and 20% are seen once. Together, the top ten hold roughly 8% of the sample. The material sequenced was blood, either unsorted or a sorted T cell fraction (not recorded which). All receptors derive from a male donor with ankylosing spondylitis or in good health (not recorded which).

The chain recombines TRBV6-1 with TRBJ1-6; 7 bases line up with TRBD1. Per the germline V gene, CDR1 is MNHNS and CDR2 is SASEGT. This CDR3 has 14 amino acids. The V segment lost 10 bases and the J segment 8 bases; nucleotides outside the gene matches: 11. The chain's CDR3 is CAIGPGQHYSPLHF. The CDR3 bases are TGTGCCATCGGTCCGGGACAGCACTATTCACCCCTCCACTTT.

A few counts support this clonotype. The chain combines TRBV12-3 or TRBV12-4 with TRBJ2-2; D ambiguous. The CDR3 consists of 13 residues. V gave up 1 base and J gave up 3 bases, with 3 bases separating them. Written as DNA, the CDR3 is TGTGCCAGCAGTTTAGACTACACCGGGGAGCTGTTTTTT. Translation: CASSLDYTGELFF.

The V call is TRBV7-2, the J call TRBJ2-2, with no clear D. V shed 3 bases and J shed 6 bases, with 5 bases lying between them. Germline V gene data show CDR1 as SGHTA and CDR2 as FQGNSA. This CDR3 has 12 residues. CDR3 in DNA: TGTGCCAGCAGCTTTCCGGCCGGGGAGCTGTTTTTT. Translated, it gives CASSFPAGELFF.

In its sample, this clonotype was seen a few times. The gene calls are TRBV6-4 and TRBJ2-5; TRBD1 aligns across 8 bases. The junction had 15 bases not matched to a gene; V was cut back by 6 bases and J by 6 bases. The CDR3 extends over 16 amino acids. Germline CDR1 and CDR2: MRHNA and SNTAGT. The CDR3 region has the DNA TGTGCCAGCAGCGATGACGGTTCAGGGGGCAGGCAGACCCAGTACTTC. As protein: CASSDDGSGGRQTQYF.

There are a few counts of this clonotype. The CDR3 is CSAPRPREGGDTQYF. DNA of the CDR3: TGCAGTGCTCCGCGCCCGCGGGAAGGGGGAGATACGCAGTATTTT. The gene calls are TRBV20-1 and TRBJ2-3; the D call may be TRBD1 or TRBD2 (6 bases each). CDR3 length equals 15 residues. Germline CDR1 reads DFQATT; CDR2 reads SNEGSKA (reference sequence). V lost 5 bases and J 5 bases, leaving 20 bases between the germline ends.

This sequence joins TRBV20-1 and TRBJ2-3; 9 bases align to TRBD2. The germline V gene has CDR1 DFQATT and CDR2 SNEGSKA (reference sequence). The CDR3 totals 14 residues. V gave up 6 bases and J gave up 6 bases; unmatched junction bases: 10. The CDR3 DNA is TGCAGTGCGACCTCTGGGCGGGAGGGCGATACGCAGTATTTT. Translation gives CSATSGREGDTQYF.